One T cell receptor gamma chain is described in this entry. The sample comes from a study of gamma-delta T cells after stem cell transplantation. TCRdb re-called the RT-PCR reads through CATT. The repertoire holds thousands of gamma-chain clones, with about a fifth as singletons. This CDR3 region has 12 residues. V lost 3 bases to trimming and J lost 7 bases; unmatched junction nucleotides: 6. Germline CDR1 and CDR2: VENAVY and YDSYNSRV. Sample: gamma-delta T cells. J is TRGJ1 or TRGJ2 and V is TRGV8. The TCR was taken from a human donor. It is not recorded whose cells these are; they may come from a transplant donor. The DNA of the CDR3 is TGTGCCACCTGGGATTTTGGGTATAAGAAACTCTTT. The encoded protein is CATWDFGYKKLF.